This TCR beta chain is from a study of chemoradiotherapy in HPV16-positive cancers. Profiling relied on immunoSEQ multiplex PCR, and the TCRdb table lists in-frame clones only, not all of them. The sample has about 17,000 clones; approximately 89% are singletons. This CDR3 contains 15 residues. Looked up from germline, CDR1 is SGHAT and CDR2 is FQDESV (reference sequence). V trimming: 3 bases; J trimming: 6 bases; junction bases outside the gene matches: 5. The rearrangement uses TRBV11-1 and TRBJ2-2; 9 bases line up with TRBD1. The sequence came from a human donor with HPV-associated anogenital cancer. Sequences were derived from blood, sampled from a patient who underwent chemoradiotherapy. CDR3 DNA sequence: TGTGCCAGCAGCTTGTACAGGGGGCGCGCCGGGGAGCTGTTTTTT. Its protein product is CASSLYRGRAGELFF. The whole variable domain, filled in from reference TRBV11-1 and TRBJ2-2, reads EAEVAQSPRYKITEKSQAVAFWCDPISGHATLYWYRQILGQGPELLVQFQDESVVDDSQLPKDRFSAERLKGVDSTLKIQPAELGDSAMYLCASSLYRGRAGELFFGEGSRLTVL.